This T cell receptor (beta chain) was sequenced during a study of blood T cells in healthy people across ages. About the research overall: About one barcoded beta molecule was captured per two T cells (by template switching). Study results and limitations: Unknown donor CMV status possibly confounded expanded clonotype changes. Across the age range, TCR beta diversity per million T cells fell in a roughly linear way. The long-lived group displayed more naive CD4+ cells, plus higher diversity, than the aged donors did.

In this sample, this clonotype turned up a few times. The antigen remains undetermined. A second PCR, run for roughly 7 to 11 cycles, used a sample-barcoded 5' primer plus a J-beta primer mix. TCRdb re-called the 5' RACE reads with MiXCR, one entry per CDR3 protein. The profile shows about 640,000 distinct CDR3 sequences, 45% to 65% of them singletons. This CDR3 contains 13 residues. V lost 6 bases, J lost 5 bases, and 7 bases stayed unmatched. Germline CDR1 and CDR2: WNHNN and SYGVQD (reference sequence). The chain recombines TRBV10-1 with TRBJ2-7; TRBD2 matches 7 bases. Sequencing was performed on blood. The receptor was derived from a man aged 60-69 years in good health. The CDR3 loop is CASSGGSLNEQYF. CDR3 in DNA: TGCGCCAGCAGCGGGGGGTCGTTGAACGAGCAGTACTTC.